The clone carrying this T cell receptor beta chain has just a few counts. What it recognizes is unknown. The data were obtained in a study of post-analysis software for immune sequencing data. Study-wide points: Samples from one preparation batch, clustered by F measure, grouped strongly together. TRBV segments more frequent in patients than in controls numbered roughly 5 and included TRBV5-6, TRBV5-1 and TRBV20-1.

Germline assignment: CDR1 SGHTA and CDR2 FQGNSA. V was cut by 1 base and J by 5 bases, with 11 bases left in between. The CDR3 consists of 14 residues. Sequencing libraries made from TCR beta cDNA carried unique molecular identifiers. Each CDR3 protein gets one entry after TCRdb re-called the PCR reads with MiXCR. The sample shows about 820,000 distinct CDR3 sequences, roughly half of them seen only once. The V call is TRBV7-2, the J call TRBJ2-5, with D possibly TRBD2 on 5 matching bases. The sequence came from a girl aged 10-17 years with multiple sclerosis. The sample was blood. CDR3 in amino acids: CASSLEPSRETQYF. The CDR3 DNA sequence: TGTGCCAGCAGCTTAGAACCTAGCAGGGAGACCCAGTACTTC.